A single sample is the source of the 9 T cell receptor beta chains below, sequenced in a study of blood T cell repertoires in COVID-19. Libraries were prepared by immunoSEQ multiplex PCR; TCRdb keeps only in-frame clonotypes and omits some of them. The sample has 7,000 to 9,000 clones, 70% to 85% seen once. Specimen: peripheral blood. The receptors were sampled from a human donor in a cohort sampled during active COVID-19.

This rearrangement joins TRBV25-1 to TRBJ2-7; 9 nucleotides align to TRBD2. V lost 3 bases, J lost 2 bases, and 8 bases stayed unmatched. CDR3 length: 16 amino acids. From germline, CDR1 is MGHDK and CDR2 SYGVNS. In DNA form, the CDR3 reads TGTGCCAGCAGTGACCCAATGGGGACTAGCACCTACGAGCAGTACTTC. It encodes CASSDPMGTSTYEQYF.

The chain uses TRBV19 and TRBJ1-1; D not certain. The length of the CDR3 is 13 residues. V was shortened by 6 bases and J by 3 bases, with 11 bases between the two germline ends. Germline V gene lookup returns CDR1 LNHDA and CDR2 SQIVND (reference sequence). The CDR3 bases are TGTGCCAGTAGCCCGGCAGGTTACACTGAAGCTTTCTTT. Its translation is CASSPAGYTEAFF.

This clone has only a few counts. The chain links TRBV11-2 to TRBJ1-5; weak D call: TRBD1 (5 bases). Germline V CDR1 and CDR2: SGHAT, FQNNGV. V was clipped by 5 bases and J by 0 bases, with 17 bases between them. This CDR3 region has 17 residues. CDR3 coding DNA: TGTGCCAGCAGCCAACGAACTGGGGCCCATAGCAATCAGCCCCAGCATTTT. This sequence encodes CASSQRTGAHSNQPQHF.

The chain has TRBV12-5 and TRBJ2-5; TRBD2 agrees at 10 bases. The CDR3 extends over 17 amino acids. Germline loops: CDR1 LGHNT, CDR2 FRNRAP. V dropped 0 bases and J dropped 2; count of bases not matched to a gene: 6. The CDR3 spells CASGLVGTSVLQETQYF. The CDR3 bases are TGTGCTAGTGGTTTGGTTGGGACTAGCGTTCTACAAGAGACCCAGTACTTC.

V gene TRBV5-1 combines with J gene TRBJ1-4, with D tentatively TRBD1 (5 bases). The germline V gene has CDR1 SGHRS and CDR2 YFSETQ. The CDR3 is 13 residues long. Trimming took 5 bases from V and 7 from J, leaving 12 bases between them. The CDR3 loop is CASRERGSEKLFF. CDR3 in DNA: TGCGCCAGCAGGGAAAGGGGTTCTGAAAAACTGTTTTTT.

V is TRBV6-2 or TRBV6-3 and J is TRBJ2-3; 7 nucleotides align to TRBD2. There are 18 residues in the CDR3. CDR1 and CDR2 from the germline V gene are MNHEY and SVGEGT. Trimming at V came to 0 bases and at J to 2 bases, leaving 11 bases not matched to a gene. CDR3 sequence reads: CASSYSRWASGSTDTQYF. The CDR3 region has the DNA TGTGCCAGCAGTTACTCTAGGTGGGCTAGCGGATCCACAGATACGCAGTATTTT.

This clone was counted a few times. The genes are TRBV9 and TRBJ1-1; the D gene is possibly TRBD1 (5 bases). V was cut by 6 bases and J by 6 bases, with 18 bases left in between. Germline CDR1 SGDLS, CDR2 YYNGEE. This CDR3 has 14 residues. As DNA, the CDR3 is TGTGCCAGCAACCCATTGGGGCAAGGGGCTGAAGCTTTCTTT. Its translation is CASNPLGQGAEAFF.

The rearrangement uses TRBV9 and TRBJ2-5; 11 bases line up with TRBD2. Trimming cost V 2 bases and J 5 bases; bases outside gene matches: 2. The germline gives CDR1 SGDLS, CDR2 YYNGEE. The CDR3 contains 14 residues. The CDR3 nucleotides read TGTGCCAGCAGCGTGGGACTAGCGGCCGAGACCCAGTACTTC. Translation gives CASSVGLAAETQYF. The full variable domain, with the rest looked up from reference TRBV9 and TRBJ2-5, is DSGVTQTPKHLITATGQRVTLRCSPRSGDLSVYWYQQSLDQGLQFLIQYYNGEERAKGNILERFSAQQFPDLHSELNLSSLELGDSALYFCASSVGLAAETQYFGPGTRLLVL.

V and J are TRBV19 and TRBJ1-4, with a possible D match to TRBD1 (5 bases). The CDR3 totals 19 residues. Germline V gives CDR1 LNHDA, CDR2 SQIVND (reference sequence). Trimming took off 3 bases at V and 0 bases at J, with 20 bases between the two ends. The CDR3 DNA reads as TGTGCCAGTAGTATTCGGCAGGGTTTAAGTTTGTCAACTAATGAAAAACTGTTTTTT. Its translation: CASSIRQGLSLSTNEKLFF.